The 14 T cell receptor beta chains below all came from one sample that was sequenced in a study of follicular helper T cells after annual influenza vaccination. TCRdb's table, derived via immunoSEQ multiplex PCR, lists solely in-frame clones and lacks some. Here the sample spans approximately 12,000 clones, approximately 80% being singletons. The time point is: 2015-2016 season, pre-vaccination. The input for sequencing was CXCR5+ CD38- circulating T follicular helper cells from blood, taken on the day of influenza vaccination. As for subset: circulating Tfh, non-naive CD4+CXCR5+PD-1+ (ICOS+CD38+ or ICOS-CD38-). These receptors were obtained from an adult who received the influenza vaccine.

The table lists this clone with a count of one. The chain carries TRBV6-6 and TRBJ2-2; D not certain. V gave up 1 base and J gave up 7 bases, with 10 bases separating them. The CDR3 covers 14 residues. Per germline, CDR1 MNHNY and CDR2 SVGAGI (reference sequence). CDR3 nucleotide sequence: TGTGCCAGCAGTTACTGGGGATATAGCGGGGAGCTGTTTTTT. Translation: CASSYWGYSGELFF.

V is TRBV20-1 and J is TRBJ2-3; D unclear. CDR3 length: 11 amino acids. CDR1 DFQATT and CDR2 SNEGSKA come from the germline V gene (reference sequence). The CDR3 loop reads CSGGGTDTQYF. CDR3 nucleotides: TGCAGCGGTGGGGGCACAGATACGCAGTATTTT.

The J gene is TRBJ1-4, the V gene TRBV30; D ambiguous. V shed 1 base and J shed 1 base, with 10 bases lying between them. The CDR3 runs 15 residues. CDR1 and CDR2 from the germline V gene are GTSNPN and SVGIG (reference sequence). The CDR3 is CAWSGLRQTNEKLFF. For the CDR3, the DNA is TGTGCCTGGAGTGGCCTCAGACAAACTAATGAAAAACTGTTTTTT.

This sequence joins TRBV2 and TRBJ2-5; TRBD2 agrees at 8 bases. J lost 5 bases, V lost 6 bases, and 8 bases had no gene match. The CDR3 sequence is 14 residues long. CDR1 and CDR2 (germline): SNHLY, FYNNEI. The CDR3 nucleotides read TGTGCCAGCAGATTTTCGGGGGGGACGGAGACCCAGTACTTC. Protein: CASRFSGGTETQYF.

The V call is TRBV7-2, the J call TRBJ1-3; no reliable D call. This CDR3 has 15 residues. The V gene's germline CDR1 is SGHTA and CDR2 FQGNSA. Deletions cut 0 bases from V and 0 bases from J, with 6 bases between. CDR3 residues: CASSLAWHSGNTIYF. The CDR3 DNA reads TGTGCCAGCAGCTTAGCCTGGCACTCTGGAAACACCATATATTTT.

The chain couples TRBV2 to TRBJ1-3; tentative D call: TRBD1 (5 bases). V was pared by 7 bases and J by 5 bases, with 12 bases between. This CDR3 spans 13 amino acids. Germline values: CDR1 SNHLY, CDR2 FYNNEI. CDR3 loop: CASTPGPRNTIYF. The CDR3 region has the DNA TGTGCCAGCACCCCAGGGCCTCGAAACACCATATATTTT.

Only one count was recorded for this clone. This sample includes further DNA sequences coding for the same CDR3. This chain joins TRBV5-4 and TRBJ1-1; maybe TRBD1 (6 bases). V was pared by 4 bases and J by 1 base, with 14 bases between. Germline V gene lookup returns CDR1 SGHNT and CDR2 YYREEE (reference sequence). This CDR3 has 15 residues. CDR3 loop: CASSLGRQANTEAFF. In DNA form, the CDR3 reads TGTGCCAGCAGCCTGGGGAGACAGGCGAACACTGAAGCTTTCTTT.

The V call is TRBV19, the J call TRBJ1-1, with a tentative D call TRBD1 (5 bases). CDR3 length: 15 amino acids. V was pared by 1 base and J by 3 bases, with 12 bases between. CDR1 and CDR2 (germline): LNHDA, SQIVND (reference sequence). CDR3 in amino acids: CASSIGGVRDTEAFF. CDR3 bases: TGTGCCAGTAGTATAGGGGGGGTGAGAGACACTGAAGCTTTCTTT.

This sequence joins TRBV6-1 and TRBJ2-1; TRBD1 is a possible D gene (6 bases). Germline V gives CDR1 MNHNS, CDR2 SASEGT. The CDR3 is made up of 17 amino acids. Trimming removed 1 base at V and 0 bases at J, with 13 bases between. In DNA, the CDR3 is TGTGCCAGCAGTGAAGGGACAGTGATTCGCTCCTACAATGAGCAGTTCTTC. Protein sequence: CASSEGTVIRSYNEQFF.

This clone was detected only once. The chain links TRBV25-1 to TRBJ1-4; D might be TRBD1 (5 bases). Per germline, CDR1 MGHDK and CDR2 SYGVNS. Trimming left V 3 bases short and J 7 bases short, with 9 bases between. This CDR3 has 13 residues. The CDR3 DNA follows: TGTGCCAGCAGTGAGACAGCGGGTGAAAAACTGTTTTTT. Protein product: CASSETAGEKLFF.

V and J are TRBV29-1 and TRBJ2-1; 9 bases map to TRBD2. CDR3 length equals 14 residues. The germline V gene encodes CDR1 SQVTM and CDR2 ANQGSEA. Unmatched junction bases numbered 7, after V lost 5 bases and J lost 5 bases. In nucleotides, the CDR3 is TGCAGCGTTAAAGGACTAGCGCAACACAATGAGCAGTTCTTC. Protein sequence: CSVKGLAQHNEQFF.

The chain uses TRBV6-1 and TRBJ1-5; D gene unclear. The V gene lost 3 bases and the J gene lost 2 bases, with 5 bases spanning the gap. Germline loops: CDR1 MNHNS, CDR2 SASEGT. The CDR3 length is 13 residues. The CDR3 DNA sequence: TGTGCCAGCAGTGAGTCGGGCAATCAGCCCCAGCATTTT. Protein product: CASSESGNQPQHF.

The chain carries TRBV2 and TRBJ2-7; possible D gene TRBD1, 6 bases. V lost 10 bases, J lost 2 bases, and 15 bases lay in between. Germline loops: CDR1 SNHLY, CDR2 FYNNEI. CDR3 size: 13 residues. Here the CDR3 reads CAKQGNEPYEQYF. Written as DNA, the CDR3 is TGTGCCAAACAGGGAAACGAACCCTACGAGCAGTACTTC. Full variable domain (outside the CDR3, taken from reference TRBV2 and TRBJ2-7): EPEVTQTPSHQVTQMGQEVILRCVPISNHLYFYWYRQILGQKVEFLVSFYNNEISEKSEIFDDQFSVERPDGSNFTLKIRSTKLEDSAMYFCAKQGNEPYEQYFGPGTRLTVT.

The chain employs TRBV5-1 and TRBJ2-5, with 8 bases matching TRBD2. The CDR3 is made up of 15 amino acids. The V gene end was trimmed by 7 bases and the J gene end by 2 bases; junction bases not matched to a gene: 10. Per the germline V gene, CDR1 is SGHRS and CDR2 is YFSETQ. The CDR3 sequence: CASGGGGPPQETQYF. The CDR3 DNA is TGCGCCAGCGGGGGCGGGGGGCCGCCTCAAGAGACCCAGTACTTC.